This T cell receptor beta chain was observed in a study of neurological immune-mediated disorders. The cDNA was generated through 5'RACE incorporating 10-nucleotide random UMIs. TCRdb used MiXCR to reprocess the 5' RACE reads, holding one entry per CDR3 protein. The repertoire includes 50,000 to 80,000 distinct CDR3 sequences, roughly 4.5% of them detected once, and 6.5% to 7.5% sits in the top ten. This clonotype has ten or more counts. Its antigen is still unknown. The unsorted libraries originated from 2 million PBMCs that had been stored at -80 C. Regarding the study as a whole: When repertoires were grouped phylogenetically, those of 18 of 34 multiple sclerosis patients fell into one related-CDR3 cluster, a possible signature.

The specimen was PBMCs. The TCR was taken from a man in his thirties or forties with multiple sclerosis.

CDR3 in amino acids: CASREGPGNIQYF. The CDR3 DNA reads TGCGCCAGCCGGGAGGGGCCCGGGAACATTCAGTACTTC. V gene TRBV5-1 combines with J gene TRBJ2-4; 8 bases map to TRBD2. CDR1 SGHRS and CDR2 YFSETQ come from the germline V gene. J was trimmed by 7 bases and V by 7 bases; bases with no gene match: 7. The CDR3 has 13 residues.